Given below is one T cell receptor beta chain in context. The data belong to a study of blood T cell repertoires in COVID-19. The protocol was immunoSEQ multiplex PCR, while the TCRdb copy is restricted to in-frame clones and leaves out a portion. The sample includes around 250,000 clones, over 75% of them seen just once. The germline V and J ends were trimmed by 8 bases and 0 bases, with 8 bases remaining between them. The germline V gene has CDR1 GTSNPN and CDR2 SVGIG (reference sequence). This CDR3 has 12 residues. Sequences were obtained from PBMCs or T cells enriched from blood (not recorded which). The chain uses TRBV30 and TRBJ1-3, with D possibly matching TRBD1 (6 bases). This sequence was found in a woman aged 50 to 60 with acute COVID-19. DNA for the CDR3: TGTGCCGTCAGGGGCTCTGGAAACACCATATATTTT. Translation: CAVRGSGNTIYF.